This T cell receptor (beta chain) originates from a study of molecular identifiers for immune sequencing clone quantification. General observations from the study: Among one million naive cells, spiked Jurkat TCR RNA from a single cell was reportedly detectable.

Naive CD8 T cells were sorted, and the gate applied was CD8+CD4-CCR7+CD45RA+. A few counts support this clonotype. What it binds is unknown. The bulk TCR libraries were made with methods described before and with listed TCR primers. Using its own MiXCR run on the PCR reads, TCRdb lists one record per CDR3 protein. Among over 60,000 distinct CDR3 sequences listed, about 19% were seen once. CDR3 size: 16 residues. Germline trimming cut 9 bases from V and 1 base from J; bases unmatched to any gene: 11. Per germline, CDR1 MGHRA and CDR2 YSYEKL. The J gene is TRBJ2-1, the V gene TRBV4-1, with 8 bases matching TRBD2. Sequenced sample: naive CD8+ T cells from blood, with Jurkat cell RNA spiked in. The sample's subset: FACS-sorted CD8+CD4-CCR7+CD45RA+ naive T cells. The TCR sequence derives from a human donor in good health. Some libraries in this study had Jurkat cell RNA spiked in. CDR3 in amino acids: CASNQLTSESYNEQFF. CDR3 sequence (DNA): TGCGCCAGTAATCAACTGACTAGCGAGTCCTACAATGAGCAGTTCTTC.